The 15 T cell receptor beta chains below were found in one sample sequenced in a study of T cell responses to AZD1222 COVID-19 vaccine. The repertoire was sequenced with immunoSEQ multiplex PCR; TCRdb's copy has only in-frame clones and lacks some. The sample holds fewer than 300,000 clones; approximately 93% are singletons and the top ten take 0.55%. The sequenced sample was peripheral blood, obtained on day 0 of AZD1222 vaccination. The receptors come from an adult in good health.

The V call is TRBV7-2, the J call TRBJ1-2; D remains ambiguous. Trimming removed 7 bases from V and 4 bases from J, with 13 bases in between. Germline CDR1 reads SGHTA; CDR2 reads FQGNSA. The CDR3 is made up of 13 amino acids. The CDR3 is CASTPEWGYGYTF. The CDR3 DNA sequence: TGTGCCAGCACCCCAGAGTGGGGCTATGGCTACACCTTC.

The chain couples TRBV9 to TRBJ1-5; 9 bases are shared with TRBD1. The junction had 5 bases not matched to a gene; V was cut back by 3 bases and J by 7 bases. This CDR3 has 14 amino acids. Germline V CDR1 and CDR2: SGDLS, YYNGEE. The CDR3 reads CASSAGQGDQPQHF. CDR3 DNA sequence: TGTGCCAGCAGCGCGGGACAGGGTGACCAGCCCCAGCATTTT. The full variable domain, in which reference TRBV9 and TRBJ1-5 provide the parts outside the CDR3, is DSGVTQTPKHLITATGQRVTLRCSPRSGDLSVYWYQQSLDQGLQFLIQYYNGEERAKGNILERFSAQQFPDLHSELNLSSLELGDSALYFCASSAGQGDQPQHFGDGTRLSIL.

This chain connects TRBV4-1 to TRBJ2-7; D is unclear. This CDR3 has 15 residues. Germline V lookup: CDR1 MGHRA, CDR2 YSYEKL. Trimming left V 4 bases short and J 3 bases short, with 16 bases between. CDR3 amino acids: CASSRVPGSYYEQYF. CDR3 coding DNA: TGCGCCAGCAGCCGAGTCCCGGGTTCTTACTACGAGCAGTACTTC.

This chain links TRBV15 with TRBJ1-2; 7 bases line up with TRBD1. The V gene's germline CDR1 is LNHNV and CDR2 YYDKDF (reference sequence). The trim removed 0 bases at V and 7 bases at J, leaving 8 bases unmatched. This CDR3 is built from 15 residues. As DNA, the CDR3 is TGTGCCACCAGCAGAGATCTGATAGGGGGCTTTGGCTACACCTTC. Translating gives CATSRDLIGGFGYTF.

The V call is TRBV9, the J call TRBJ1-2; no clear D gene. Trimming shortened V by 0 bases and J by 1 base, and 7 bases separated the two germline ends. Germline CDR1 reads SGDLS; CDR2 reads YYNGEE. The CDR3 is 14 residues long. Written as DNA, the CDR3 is TGTGCCAGCAGCGTAGGCAGACATAACTATGGCTACACCTTC. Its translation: CASSVGRHNYGYTF.

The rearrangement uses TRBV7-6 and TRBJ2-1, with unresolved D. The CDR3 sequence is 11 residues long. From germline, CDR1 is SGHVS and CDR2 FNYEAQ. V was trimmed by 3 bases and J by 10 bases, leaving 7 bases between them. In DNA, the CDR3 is TGTGCCAGCAGCTTCGGTATCGAGCAGTTCTTC. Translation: CASSFGIEQFF. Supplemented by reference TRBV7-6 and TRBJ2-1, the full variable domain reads GAGVSQSPRYKVTKRGQDVALRCDPISGHVSLYWYRQALGQGPEFLTYFNYEAQQDKSGLPNDRFSAERPEGSISTLTIQRTEQRDSAMYRCASSFGIEQFFGPGTRLTVL.

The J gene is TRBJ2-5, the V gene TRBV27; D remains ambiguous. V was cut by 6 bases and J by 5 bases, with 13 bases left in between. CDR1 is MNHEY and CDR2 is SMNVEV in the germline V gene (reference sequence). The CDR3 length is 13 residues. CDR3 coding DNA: TGTGCCAGCAGCACCGGGCTGGCGGAGACCCAGTACTTC. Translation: CASSTGLAETQYF.

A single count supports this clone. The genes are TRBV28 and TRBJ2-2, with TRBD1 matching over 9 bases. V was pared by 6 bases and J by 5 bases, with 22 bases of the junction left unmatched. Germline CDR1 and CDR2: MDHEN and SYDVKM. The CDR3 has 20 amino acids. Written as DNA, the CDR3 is TGTGCCAGCAGACTCCACAGGGGGCGCCTCTTAGGTTTTGTTACCGGGGAGCTGTTTTTT. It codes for CASRLHRGRLLGFVTGELFF.

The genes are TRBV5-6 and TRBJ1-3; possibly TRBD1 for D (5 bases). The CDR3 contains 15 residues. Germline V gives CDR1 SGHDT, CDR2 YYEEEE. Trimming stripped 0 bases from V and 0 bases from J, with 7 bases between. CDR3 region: CASSLVGVSGNTIYF. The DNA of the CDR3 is TGTGCCAGCAGCTTGGTGGGGGTCTCTGGAAACACCATATATTTT.

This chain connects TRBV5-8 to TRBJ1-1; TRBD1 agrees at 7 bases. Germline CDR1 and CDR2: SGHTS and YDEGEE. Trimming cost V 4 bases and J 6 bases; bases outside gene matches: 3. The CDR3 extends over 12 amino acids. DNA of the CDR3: TGTGCCAGCAGCGCGACAGGGTCTGAAGCTTTCTTT. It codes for CASSATGSEAFF.

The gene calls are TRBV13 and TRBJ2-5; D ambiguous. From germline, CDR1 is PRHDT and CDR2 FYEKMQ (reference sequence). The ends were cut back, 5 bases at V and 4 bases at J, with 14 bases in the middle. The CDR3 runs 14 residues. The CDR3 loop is CASSTPMGRETQYF. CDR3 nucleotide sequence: TGTGCCAGCAGCACCCCTATGGGAAGAGAGACCCAGTACTTC.

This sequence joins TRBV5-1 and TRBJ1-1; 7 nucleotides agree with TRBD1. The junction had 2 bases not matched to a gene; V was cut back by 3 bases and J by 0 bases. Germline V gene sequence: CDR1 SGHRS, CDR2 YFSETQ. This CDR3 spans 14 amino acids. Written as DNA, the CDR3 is TGCGCCAGCAGCTCGGGACAGTTGAACACTGAAGCTTTCTTT. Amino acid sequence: CASSSGQLNTEAFF.

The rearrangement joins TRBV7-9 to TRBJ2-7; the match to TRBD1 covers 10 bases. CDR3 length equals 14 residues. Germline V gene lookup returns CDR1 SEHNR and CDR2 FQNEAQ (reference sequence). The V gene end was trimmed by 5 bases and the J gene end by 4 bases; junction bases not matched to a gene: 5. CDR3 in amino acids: CASSGGQGSYEQYF. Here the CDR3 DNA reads TGTGCCAGCAGCGGGGGACAGGGGAGTTACGAGCAGTACTTC.

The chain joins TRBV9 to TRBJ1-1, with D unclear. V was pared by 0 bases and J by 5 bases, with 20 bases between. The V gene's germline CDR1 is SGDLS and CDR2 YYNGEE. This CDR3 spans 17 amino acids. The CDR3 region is CASSVGPWREGGTEAFF. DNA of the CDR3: TGTGCCAGCAGCGTAGGCCCCTGGCGGGAAGGAGGTACTGAAGCTTTCTTT.

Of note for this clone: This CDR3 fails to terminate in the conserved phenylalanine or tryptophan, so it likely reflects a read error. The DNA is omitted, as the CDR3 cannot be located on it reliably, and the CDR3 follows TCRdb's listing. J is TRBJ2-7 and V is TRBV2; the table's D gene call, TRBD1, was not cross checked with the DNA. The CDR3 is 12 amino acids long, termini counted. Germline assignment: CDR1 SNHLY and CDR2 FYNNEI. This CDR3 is CASNPQSGQLSI.